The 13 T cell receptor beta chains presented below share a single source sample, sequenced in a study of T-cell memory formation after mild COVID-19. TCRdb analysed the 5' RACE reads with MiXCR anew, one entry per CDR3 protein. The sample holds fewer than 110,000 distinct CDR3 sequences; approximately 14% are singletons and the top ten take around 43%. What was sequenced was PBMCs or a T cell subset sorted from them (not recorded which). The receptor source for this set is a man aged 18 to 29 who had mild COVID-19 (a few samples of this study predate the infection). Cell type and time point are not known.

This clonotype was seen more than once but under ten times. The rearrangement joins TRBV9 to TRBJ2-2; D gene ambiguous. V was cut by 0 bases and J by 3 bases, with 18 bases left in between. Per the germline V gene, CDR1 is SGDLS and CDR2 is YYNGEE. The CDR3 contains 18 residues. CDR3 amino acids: CASSVEAVALRDTGELFF. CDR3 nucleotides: TGTGCCAGCAGCGTAGAGGCCGTGGCCCTAAGGGACACCGGGGAGCTGTTTTTT. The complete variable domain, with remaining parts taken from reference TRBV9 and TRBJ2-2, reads DSGVTQTPKHLITATGQRVTLRCSPRSGDLSVYWYQQSLDQGLQFLIQYYNGEERAKGNILERFSAQQFPDLHSELNLSSLELGDSALYFCASSVEAVALRDTGELFFGEGSRLTVL.

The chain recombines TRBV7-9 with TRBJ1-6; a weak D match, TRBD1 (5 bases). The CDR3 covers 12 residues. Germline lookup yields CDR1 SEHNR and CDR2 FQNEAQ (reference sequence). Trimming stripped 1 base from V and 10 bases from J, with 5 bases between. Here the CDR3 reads CASSLGQSPLHF. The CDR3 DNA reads TGTGCCAGCAGCTTAGGACAGTCACCCCTCCACTTT. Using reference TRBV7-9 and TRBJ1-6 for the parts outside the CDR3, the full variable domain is DTGVSQNPRHKITKRGQNVTFRCDPISEHNRLYWYRQTLGQGPEFLTYFQNEAQLEKSRLLSDRFSAERPKGSFSTLEIQRTEQGDSAMYLCASSLGQSPLHFGNGTRLTVT.

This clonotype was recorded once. DNA of the CDR3: TGCGCCAGCAGCCATGCGTATCCGGGACAGTCTTACAATGAGCAGTTCTTC. The encoded protein is CASSHAYPGQSYNEQFF. This sequence joins TRBV4-3 and TRBJ2-1, with TRBD1 matching over 7 bases. The CDR3 consists of 17 residues. CDR1 and CDR2 from the germline V gene are LGHNA and YSLEER. V shed 3 bases and J 4 bases; nucleotides not matched to a gene: 12.

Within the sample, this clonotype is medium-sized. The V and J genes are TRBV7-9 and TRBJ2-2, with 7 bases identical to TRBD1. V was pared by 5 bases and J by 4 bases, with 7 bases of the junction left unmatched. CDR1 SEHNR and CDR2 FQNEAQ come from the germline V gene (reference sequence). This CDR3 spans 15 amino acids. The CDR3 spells CASSIPGQPTGELFF. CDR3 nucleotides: TGTGCCAGCAGCATCCCGGGACAGCCCACCGGGGAGCTGTTTTTT.

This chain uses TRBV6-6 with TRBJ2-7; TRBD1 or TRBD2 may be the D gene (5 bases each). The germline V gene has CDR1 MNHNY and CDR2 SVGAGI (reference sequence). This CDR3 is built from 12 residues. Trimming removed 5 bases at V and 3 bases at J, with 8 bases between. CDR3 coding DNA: TGTGCCAGCAGTCGGGACCTCTACGAGCAGTACTTC. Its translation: CASSRDLYEQYF.

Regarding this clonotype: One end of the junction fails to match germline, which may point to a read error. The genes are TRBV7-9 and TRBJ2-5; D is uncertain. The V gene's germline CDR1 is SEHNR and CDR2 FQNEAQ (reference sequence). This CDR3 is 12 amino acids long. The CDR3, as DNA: TGTGCCAGCAGCTCCCTCGACGTGCTCGCCGACTTC. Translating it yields CASSSLDVLADF. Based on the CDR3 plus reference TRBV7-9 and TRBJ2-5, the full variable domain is DTGVSQNPRHKITKRGQNVTFRCDPISEHNRLYWYRQTLGQGPEFLTYFQNEAQLEKSRLLSDRFSAERPKGSFSTLEIQRTEQGDSAMYLCASSSLDVLADFGPGTRLLVL.

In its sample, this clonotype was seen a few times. The CDR3 bases are TGTGCCAGCAGCCAAGACTATCAGGGGAGGCCTCTGGCCGGGGAGCTGTTTTTT. Residues: CASSQDYQGRPLAGELFF. The chain uses TRBV3-1 and TRBJ2-2; D is perhaps TRBD1 or TRBD2 (6 bases each). Germline values: CDR1 LGHDT, CDR2 YNNKEL (reference sequence). Trimming took off 0 bases at V and 6 bases at J, with 20 bases between the two ends. The CDR3 totals 18 residues.

The CDR3 nucleotides read TGTGCCAGCACCTTACCGGGCTATGGCTACACCTTC. This encodes CASTLPGYGYTF. This chain connects TRBV6-6 to TRBJ1-2; D call uncertain. V dropped 7 bases and J dropped 4 bases, with 10 bases sitting between them. Germline-derived CDR1 and CDR2 are MNHNY and SVGAGI (reference sequence). This CDR3 is built from 12 residues.

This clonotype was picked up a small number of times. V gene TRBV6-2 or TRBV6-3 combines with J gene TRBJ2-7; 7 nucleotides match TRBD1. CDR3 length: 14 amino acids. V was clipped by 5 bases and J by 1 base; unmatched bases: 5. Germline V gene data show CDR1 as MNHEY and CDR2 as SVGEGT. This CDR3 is CASSMNRGSYEQYV. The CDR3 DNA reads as TGTGCCAGCAGTATGAACAGGGGATCCTACGAGCAGTACGTC.

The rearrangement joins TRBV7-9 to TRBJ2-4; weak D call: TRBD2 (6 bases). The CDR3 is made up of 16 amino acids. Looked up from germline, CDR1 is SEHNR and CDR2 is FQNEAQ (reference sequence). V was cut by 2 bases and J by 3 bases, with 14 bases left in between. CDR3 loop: CASSLPFGGGKNIQYF. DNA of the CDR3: TGTGCCAGCAGCTTACCGTTTGGGGGAGGCAAAAACATTCAGTACTTC.

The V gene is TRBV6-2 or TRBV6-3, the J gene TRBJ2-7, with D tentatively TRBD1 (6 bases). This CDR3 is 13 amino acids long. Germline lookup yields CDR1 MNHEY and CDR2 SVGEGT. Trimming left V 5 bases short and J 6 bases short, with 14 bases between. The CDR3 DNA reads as TGTGCCAGCAGTCCCCGACAGGTCGGCGAGCAGTACGTC. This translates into CASSPRQVGEQYV.

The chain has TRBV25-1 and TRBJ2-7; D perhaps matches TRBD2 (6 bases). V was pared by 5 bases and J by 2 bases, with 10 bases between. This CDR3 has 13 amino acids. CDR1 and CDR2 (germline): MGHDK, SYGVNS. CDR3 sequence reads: CASSSGVPYEQYV. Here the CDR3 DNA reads TGTGCCAGCAGTTCGGGGGTCCCCTACGAGCAGTACGTC.

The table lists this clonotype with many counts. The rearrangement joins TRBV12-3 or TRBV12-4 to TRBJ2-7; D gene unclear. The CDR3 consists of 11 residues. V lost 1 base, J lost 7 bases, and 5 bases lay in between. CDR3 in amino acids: CASSLGLEQYV. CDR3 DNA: TGTGCCAGCAGTTTAGGGCTGGAGCAGTACGTC.